A selection of T cell receptor beta chains follows, all from one sample in a study of T-cell reconstitution after alpha-beta-depleted transplantation in children. TCRdb used MiXCR to reprocess the PCR reads, holding one entry per CDR3 protein. The sample has about 690,000 distinct CDR3 sequences; roughly 15% are singletons. Sequences were derived from PBMCs from the stem cell graft donor, sampled from the stem cell graft. The receptors originated from a human donor who donated a stem cell graft to a child with acute myeloid leukemia. The CDR3 runs from the conserved cysteine through the conserved F or W. Fields, in order: clone size, J gene, D gene, V gene, CDR3 protein, CDR3 DNA. D genes are given only for firm matches. Clone sizes are given selectively: once, few, many, or a class where the clone is expanded.

abundance: few
j_gene: TRBJ2-7
d_gene: -
v_gene: TRBV7-9
CDR3aa: CASSLAQLSYEQYF
CDR3nt: TGTGCCAGCAGCTTAGCGCAACTATCCTACGAGCAGTACTTC

abundance: -
j_gene: TRBJ2-2
d_gene: TRBD2
v_gene: TRBV29-1
CDR3aa: CSCQSGGTSLFF
CDR3nt: TGCAGCTGCCAAAGCGGGGGGACGTCGCTGTTTTTT

abundance: -
j_gene: TRBJ2-1
d_gene: TRBD1
v_gene: TRBV10-2
CDR3aa: CASSDLGQDYNEQFF
CDR3nt: TGCGCCAGCAGTGATCTGGGACAGGACTACAATGAGCAGTTCTTC

abundance: many
j_gene: TRBJ2-7
d_gene: -
v_gene: TRBV5-1
CDR3aa: CASSLDVSYEQYF
CDR3nt: TGCGCCAGCAGCTTGGACGTCTCCTACGAGCAGTACTTC

abundance: many
j_gene: TRBJ1-2
d_gene: TRBD1
v_gene: TRBV29-1
CDR3aa: CSVERGPGQGWYGYTF
CDR3nt: TGCAGCGTTGAACGGGGACCGGGACAGGGGTGGTATGGCTACACCTTC

abundance: -
j_gene: TRBJ2-1
d_gene: -
v_gene: TRBV20-1
CDR3aa: CSARDLGARDNDQFF
CDR3nt: TGCAGTGCTAGAGATCTAGGGGCGAGGGACAATGACCAGTTCTTC

abundance: few
j_gene: TRBJ1-1
d_gene: -
v_gene: TRBV7-3
CDR3aa: CASSLMSNTEAFF
CDR3nt: TGTGCCAGCAGCTTAATGAGTAACACTGAAGCTTTCTTT

abundance: -
j_gene: TRBJ1-4
d_gene: TRBD1
v_gene: TRBV4-1
CDR3aa: CASSQERDRSNQVWATNEKLFF
CDR3nt: TGCGCCAGCAGCCAAGAACGGGACAGGAGCAACCAAGTATGGGCAACTAATGAAAAACTGTTTTTT

abundance: -
j_gene: TRBJ2-1
d_gene: -
v_gene: TRBV12-3/TRBV12-4
CDR3aa: CASSLNAGTPFYNEQFF
CDR3nt: TGTGCCAGCAGTTTAAATGCAGGGACACCTTTCTACAATGAGCAGTTCTTC

abundance: few
j_gene: TRBJ1-2
d_gene: TRBD1
v_gene: TRBV5-1
CDR3aa: CASSLSLDRGANGYTF
CDR3nt: TGCGCCAGCAGCTTGAGCCTAGACAGGGGAGCAAATGGCTACACCTTC

abundance: many
j_gene: TRBJ1-5
d_gene: -
v_gene: TRBV7-2
CDR3aa: CASSPRPRLQPQHF
CDR3nt: TGTGCCAGCAGCCCCCGACCTAGACTTCAGCCCCAGCATTTT

abundance: few
j_gene: TRBJ2-3
d_gene: -
v_gene: TRBV7-2
CDR3aa: CASSVFSTDTQYF
CDR3nt: TGTGCCAGCAGCGTCTTTAGCACAGATACGCAGTATTTT

abundance: many
j_gene: TRBJ1-1
d_gene: -
v_gene: TRBV20-1
CDR3aa: CSASTTVVRGSEAFF
CDR3nt: TGCAGTGCTAGTACCACTGTTGTCAGGGGCAGTGAAGCTTTCTTT

abundance: -
j_gene: TRBJ2-4
d_gene: -
v_gene: TRBV18
CDR3aa: CASSPPGSVIQYF
CDR3nt: TGTGCCAGCTCACCGCCGGGGTCGGTCATTCAGTACTTC

abundance: many
j_gene: TRBJ2-5
d_gene: -
v_gene: TRBV20-1
CDR3aa: CSAAFGGGQETQYF
CDR3nt: TGCAGTGCTGCTTTCGGGGGTGGCCAAGAGACCCAGTACTTC

abundance: -
j_gene: TRBJ1-1
d_gene: -
v_gene: TRBV7-6
CDR3aa: CASSLARGVLSRAFF
CDR3nt: TGTGCCAGCAGCTTAGCTCGGGGGGTGTTGAGCAGAGCTTTCTTT

abundance: many
j_gene: TRBJ1-1
d_gene: TRBD1
v_gene: TRBV6-5
CDR3aa: CASSRDRGRTEAFF
CDR3nt: TGTGCCAGCAGCCGGGACAGGGGAAGGACTGAAGCTTTCTTT

abundance: -
j_gene: TRBJ2-6
d_gene: TRBD1
v_gene: TRBV10-3
CDR3aa: CAISESSGTVPSGANVLTF
CDR3nt: TGTGCCATCAGTGAATCCTCCGGGACAGTACCCTCTGGGGCCAACGTCCTGACTTTC

abundance: -
j_gene: TRBJ1-4
d_gene: -
v_gene: TRBV12-5
CDR3aa: CASGLWGEKLFF
CDR3nt: TGTGCTAGTGGTTTGTGGGGCGAAAAACTGTTTTTT

abundance: many
j_gene: TRBJ2-5
d_gene: -
v_gene: TRBV20-1
CDR3aa: CSARDGGLETQYF
CDR3nt: TGCAGTGCTAGAGATGGAGGGTTGGAGACCCAGTACTTC

abundance: many
j_gene: TRBJ2-6
d_gene: TRBD1
v_gene: TRBV5-1
CDR3aa: CASSFLGQGARGANVLTF
CDR3nt: TGCGCCAGCAGCTTTCTGGGACAGGGGGCGAGGGGGGCCAACGTCCTGACTTTC

abundance: few
j_gene: TRBJ2-5
d_gene: TRBD2
v_gene: TRBV5-6
CDR3aa: CASSLAGTRETQYF
CDR3nt: TGTGCCAGCAGCCTCGCCGGGACTAGAGAGACCCAGTACTTC

abundance: few
j_gene: TRBJ1-3
d_gene: -
v_gene: TRBV5-5
CDR3aa: CASSLEAGENTIYF
CDR3nt: TGTGCCAGCAGCTTGGAGGCAGGGGAAAACACCATATATTTT

abundance: many
j_gene: TRBJ1-1
d_gene: -
v_gene: TRBV10-2
CDR3aa: CASSESNGNTEAFF
CDR3nt: TGCGCCAGCAGTGAGTCGAACGGGAACACTGAAGCTTTCTTT

abundance: many
j_gene: TRBJ1-5
d_gene: -
v_gene: TRBV6-1
CDR3aa: CASSEEGLSNQPQHF
CDR3nt: TGTGCCAGCAGTGAAGAGGGGTTGAGCAATCAGCCCCAGCATTTT

abundance: -
j_gene: TRBJ2-5
d_gene: -
v_gene: TRBV30
CDR3aa: CAWSRTAQETQYF
CDR3nt: TGTGCCTGGAGTCGGACAGCCCAAGAGACCCAGTACTTC

abundance: -
j_gene: TRBJ1-1
d_gene: -
v_gene: TRBV29-1
CDR3aa: CSVEQGIGNTEAFF
CDR3nt: TGCAGCGTTGAACAGGGGATAGGAAACACTGAAGCTTTCTTT

abundance: many
j_gene: TRBJ1-6
d_gene: -
v_gene: TRBV10-1
CDR3aa: CASSEGNSPLHF
CDR3nt: TGCGCCAGCAGTGAGGGGAATTCACCCCTCCACTTT

abundance: -
j_gene: TRBJ2-2
d_gene: -
v_gene: TRBV6-1
CDR3aa: CASSGPWRDTTGELFF
CDR3nt: TGTGCCAGCAGTGGCCCCTGGCGGGACACCACCGGGGAGCTGTTTTTT

abundance: -
j_gene: TRBJ2-5
d_gene: -
v_gene: TRBV12-3/TRBV12-4
CDR3aa: CASCHGGFQETQYF
CDR3nt: TGTGCCAGTTGCCACGGGGGATTCCAAGAGACCCAGTACTTC

abundance: -
j_gene: TRBJ2-1
d_gene: TRBD2
v_gene: TRBV7-8
CDR3aa: CASSPRGLAGSNEQFF
CDR3nt: TGTGCCAGCAGCCCACGGGGACTAGCGGGGAGCAATGAGCAGTTCTTC

abundance: -
j_gene: TRBJ1-4
d_gene: -
v_gene: TRBV25-1
CDR3aa: CASSEWTILGEKLFF
CDR3nt: TGTGCCAGCAGTGAATGGACAATTCTTGGAGAAAAACTGTTTTTT

abundance: -
j_gene: TRBJ2-7
d_gene: TRBD1
v_gene: TRBV4-3
CDR3aa: CASSQAHGQGNYEQYF
CDR3nt: TGCGCCAGCAGCCAAGCACACGGACAGGGTAACTACGAGCAGTACTTC

abundance: -
j_gene: TRBJ2-7
d_gene: -
v_gene: TRBV20-1
CDR3aa: CSASRDPWESYEQYF
CDR3nt: TGCAGTGCCAGCAGGGACCCCTGGGAGTCCTACGAGCAGTACTTC

abundance: few
j_gene: TRBJ1-1
d_gene: -
v_gene: TRBV29-1
CDR3aa: CSVVDPNTEAFF
CDR3nt: TGCAGCGTCGTCGACCCGAACACTGAAGCTTTCTTT

abundance: many
j_gene: TRBJ1-2
d_gene: -
v_gene: TRBV11-2
CDR3aa: CASSLVGGNYGYTF
CDR3nt: TGTGCCAGCAGTTTGGTCGGGGGTAACTATGGCTACACCTTC

abundance: few
j_gene: TRBJ2-1
d_gene: -
v_gene: TRBV3-1
CDR3aa: CASSQEGWSRANEQFF
CDR3nt: TGTGCCAGCAGCCAAGAAGGTTGGTCCCGGGCCAATGAGCAGTTCTTC

abundance: few
j_gene: TRBJ2-7
d_gene: -
v_gene: TRBV5-1
CDR3aa: CASSEGGTAYEQYF
CDR3nt: TGCGCCAGCAGCGAAGGTGGGACGGCCTACGAGCAGTACTTC

abundance: many
j_gene: TRBJ2-3
d_gene: -
v_gene: TRBV29-1
CDR3aa: CSAAGFLGTRNTDTQYF
CDR3nt: TGCAGCGCTGCAGGATTCCTAGGGACCAGAAACACAGATACGCAGTATTTT

abundance: -
j_gene: TRBJ2-7
d_gene: -
v_gene: TRBV7-9
CDR3aa: CASAGSSYEQYF
CDR3nt: TGTGCCAGCGCAGGGAGCTCCTACGAGCAGTACTTC

abundance: many
j_gene: TRBJ2-5
d_gene: TRBD2
v_gene: TRBV15
CDR3aa: CATSRRWMTSQIQETQYF
CDR3nt: TGTGCCACCAGCAGACGCTGGATGACTAGCCAGATTCAAGAGACCCAGTACTTC

abundance: many
j_gene: TRBJ1-1
d_gene: -
v_gene: TRBV5-6
CDR3aa: CASSRGYTEAFF
CDR3nt: TGTGCCAGCAGCCGCGGATACACTGAAGCTTTCTTT

abundance: -
j_gene: TRBJ1-1
d_gene: -
v_gene: TRBV28
CDR3aa: CASSAGIQVRNTEAFF
CDR3nt: TGTGCCAGCAGCGCGGGAATTCAGGTGAGGAACACTGAAGCTTTCTTT

abundance: -
j_gene: TRBJ2-1
d_gene: -
v_gene: TRBV3-1
CDR3aa: CASSQRIWGFNEQFF
CDR3nt: TGTGCCAGCAGCCAACGGATTTGGGGTTTCAATGAGCAGTTCTTC

abundance: -
j_gene: TRBJ2-7
d_gene: -
v_gene: TRBV7-2
CDR3aa: CASSLELLASEQYF
CDR3nt: TGTGCCAGCAGCTTAGAGTTGTTAGCAAGCGAGCAGTACTTC

abundance: -
j_gene: TRBJ1-1
d_gene: -
v_gene: TRBV9
CDR3aa: CASSVAPRAEAFF
CDR3nt: TGTGCCAGCAGCGTAGCACCTAGGGCTGAAGCTTTCTTT

abundance: many
j_gene: TRBJ1-1
d_gene: -
v_gene: TRBV10-1
CDR3aa: CASSDSRTEAFF
CDR3nt: TGCGCCAGCAGTGACAGTCGGACTGAAGCTTTCTTT

abundance: many
j_gene: TRBJ1-1
d_gene: -
v_gene: TRBV7-6
CDR3aa: CASSSGGRVTEAFF
CDR3nt: TGTGCCAGCAGCTCAGGAGGCAGGGTAACTGAAGCTTTCTTT

abundance: -
j_gene: TRBJ2-3
d_gene: -
v_gene: TRBV4-3
CDR3aa: CASRRDMGTDTQYF
CDR3nt: TGCGCCAGCAGACGTGACATGGGCACAGATACGCAGTATTTT

abundance: many
j_gene: TRBJ1-1
d_gene: -
v_gene: TRBV6-1
CDR3aa: CASSGDLNTEAFF
CDR3nt: TGTGCCAGCAGTGGGGACCTGAACACTGAAGCTTTCTTT

abundance: -
j_gene: TRBJ2-1
d_gene: -
v_gene: TRBV6-2/TRBV6-3
CDR3aa: CASMTKGISSYNEQFF
CDR3nt: TGTGCCAGCATGACCAAAGGGATCAGCTCCTACAATGAGCAGTTCTTC

abundance: few
j_gene: TRBJ2-5
d_gene: -
v_gene: TRBV6-5
CDR3aa: CASSLERGSGTQYF
CDR3nt: TGTGCCAGCAGCCTTGAGAGGGGGAGCGGGACCCAGTACTTC

abundance: few
j_gene: TRBJ1-1
d_gene: -
v_gene: TRBV27
CDR3aa: CASRARGYTAFF
CDR3nt: TGTGCCAGCCGGGCCCGGGGCTATACGGCTTTCTTT

abundance: -
j_gene: TRBJ2-5
d_gene: -
v_gene: TRBV7-2
CDR3aa: CASSLGLKYQETQYF
CDR3nt: TGTGCCAGCAGCTTAGGACTGAAGTACCAAGAGACCCAGTACTTC